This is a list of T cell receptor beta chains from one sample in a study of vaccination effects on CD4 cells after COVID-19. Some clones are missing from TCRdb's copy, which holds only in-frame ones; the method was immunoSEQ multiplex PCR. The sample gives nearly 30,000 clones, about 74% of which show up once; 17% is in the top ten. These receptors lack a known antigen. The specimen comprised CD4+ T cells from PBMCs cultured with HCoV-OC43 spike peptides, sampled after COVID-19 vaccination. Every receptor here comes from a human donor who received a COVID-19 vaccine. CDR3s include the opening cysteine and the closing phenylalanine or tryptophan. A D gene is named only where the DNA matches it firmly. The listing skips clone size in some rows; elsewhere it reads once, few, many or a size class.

CDR3: CASSLERGRDPFF; DNA: TGTGCCAGCAGTCTAGAAAGGGGCAGGGACCCGTTCTTC; J: TRBJ2-1; V: TRBV6-6; D: -; length: 13; size: -
CDR3: CASSSLGGEQPQHF; DNA: TGTGCCAGTAGTAGCCTGGGGGGGGAACAGCCCCAGCATTTT; J: TRBJ1-5; V: TRBV19; D: -; length: 14; size: -
CDR3: CASSLASGNTIYF; DNA: TGTGCCAGCAGCTTAGCCTCTGGAAACACCATATATTTT; J: TRBJ1-3; V: TRBV13; D: -; length: 13; size: -
CDR3: CAWSGGGYTF; DNA: TGTGCCTGGAGTGGAGGTGGCTACACCTTC; J: TRBJ1-2; V: TRBV30; D: -; length: 10; size: few
CDR3: CAWSVGGGYTF; DNA: TGTGCCTGGAGTGTGGGGGGTGGCTACACCTTC; J: TRBJ1-2; V: TRBV30; D: -; length: 11; size: -
CDR3: CASSQGRAAGVGTDTQYF; DNA: TGCGCCAGCAGCCAAGGAAGAGCAGCGGGGGTTGGCACAGATACGCAGTATTTT; J: TRBJ2-3; V: TRBV4-1; D: TRBD2; length: 18; size: -
CDR3: CASSLGGTGFGYTF; DNA: TGTGCCAGCAGCTTAGGGGGGACAGGGTTTGGCTACACCTTC; J: TRBJ1-2; V: TRBV7-8; D: TRBD1; length: 14; size: -
CDR3: CASSPTGTSYEQYF; DNA: TGTGCCAGCTCACCAACGGGAACATCTTACGAGCAGTACTTC; J: TRBJ2-7; V: TRBV18; D: -; length: 14; size: -
CDR3: CASSQANYGYTF; DNA: TGTGCCAGCAGTCAGGCTAACTATGGCTACACCTTC; J: TRBJ1-2; V: TRBV6-5; D: -; length: 12; size: -
CDR3: CASSVARRSTDTQYF; DNA: TGTGCCAGCAGCGTAGCTCGGCGGAGCACAGATACGCAGTATTTT; J: TRBJ2-3; V: TRBV9; D: -; length: 15; size: -
CDR3: CATSRDGRTYTGELFF; DNA: TGTGCCACCAGCAGAGATGGGCGGACCTACACCGGGGAGCTGTTTTTT; J: TRBJ2-2; V: TRBV15; D: -; length: 16; size: -
CDR3: CASTPPGLAGSRFDEQFF; DNA: TGTGCCAGCACCCCCCCGGGACTAGCGGGAAGCCGTTTTGATGAGCAGTTCTTC; J: TRBJ2-1; V: TRBV18; D: TRBD2; length: 18; size: once
CDR3: CASSPFGDTEAFF; DNA: TGTGCCAGCAGCCCCTTTGGGGACACTGAAGCTTTCTTT; J: TRBJ1-1; V: TRBV12-3/TRBV12-4; D: -; length: 13; size: -
CDR3: CASSQEGASWNEQFF; DNA: TGTGCCAGCAGCCAAGAGGGGGCTAGCTGGAATGAGCAGTTCTTC; J: TRBJ2-1; V: TRBV3-1/TRBV3-2; D: -; length: 15; size: -
CDR3: CASSLSVAGAFGETQYF; DNA: TGTGCCAGCAGCCTATCCGTAGCGGGGGCATTCGGGGAGACCCAGTACTTC; J: TRBJ2-5; V: TRBV11-2; D: TRBD2; length: 17; size: once
CDR3: CASSDRGGTDTQYF; DNA: TGTGCCAGCAGTGACCGGGGGGGAACAGATACGCAGTATTTT; J: TRBJ2-3; V: TRBV6-4; D: TRBD2; length: 14; size: -
CDR3: CASSPFVGEAFF; DNA: TGTGCCAGCTCACCATTCGTTGGTGAAGCTTTCTTT; J: TRBJ1-1; V: TRBV18; D: -; length: 12; size: few
CDR3: CASSSRTGEALTF; DNA: TGTGCCAGCAGCTCCCGGACAGGGGAAGCGCTCACCTTC; J: TRBJ1-2; V: TRBV7-2; D: TRBD1; length: 13; size: -
CDR3: CASSLAGNEQFF; DNA: TGCGCCAGCAGCTTGGCCGGCAATGAGCAGTTCTTC; J: TRBJ2-1; V: TRBV5-1; D: -; length: 12; size: -
CDR3: CASSESGENTEAFF; DNA: TGCGCCAGCAGTGAGTCGGGTGAGAACACTGAAGCTTTCTTT; J: TRBJ1-1; V: TRBV10-2; D: -; length: 14; size: -
CDR3: CASSLGQGVKTQYF; DNA: TGTGCCAGCAGCTTAGGCCAGGGTGTAAAGACCCAGTACTTC; J: TRBJ2-5; V: TRBV11-1; D: -; length: 14; size: -
CDR3: CATDLDDRGIPYEQYF; DNA: TGTGCCACCGATCTTGACGACAGGGGAATTCCCTACGAGCAGTACTTC; J: TRBJ2-7; V: TRBV10-3; D: TRBD1; length: 16; size: -